This entry lists 21 T cell receptor beta chains sequenced from one sample in a study of cytomegalovirus exposure and HLA in healthy donors. The PCR contained 60 Vbeta and 13 Jbeta primers. Data came from immunoSEQ multiplex PCR; TCRdb stores just in-frame clones and leaves some out. The sample has over 30,000 clones, more than 80% seen once; the top ten hold approximately 5.6%. Source material: PBMCs. These receptor sequences come from a male donor in good health and CMV-seronegative.

Notes on this clone: Within the sample, other DNA sequences also encode this same CDR3. This chain uses TRBV4-1 with TRBJ2-6; D gene ambiguous. The germline V gene encodes CDR1 MGHRA and CDR2 YSYEKL. This CDR3 has 15 amino acids. With 0 bases removed from V and 0 bases from J, the gap between germline ends came to 3 bases. The CDR3 region has the DNA TGCGCCAGCAGCCAAGACAGCTCTGGGGCCAACGTCCTGACTTTC. This encodes CASSQDSSGANVLTF.

This chain joins TRBV19 and TRBJ1-4; 7 bases fit TRBD1. The length of the CDR3 is 14 residues. Germline CDR1 reads LNHDA; CDR2 reads SQIVND (reference sequence). With 2 bases clipped from V and 8 bases from J, the junction kept 5 bases outside the gene matches. CDR3 nucleotides: TGTGCCAGTAGTATAAGGGACAGCCCCGAAAAACTGTTTTTT. Its protein is CASSIRDSPEKLFF.

This chain links TRBV2 with TRBJ2-7; 8 nucleotides align to TRBD1. The CDR3 runs 16 residues. The V segment lost 8 bases and the J segment 7 bases; nucleotides outside the gene matches: 19. Germline V gives CDR1 SNHLY, CDR2 FYNNEI. The CDR3 coding sequence is TGTGCCAGCTCCCCCACTCTTTGGACAGGGTCAGAGGAGCAGTACTTC. As protein: CASSPTLWTGSEEQYF.

V and J are TRBV6-4 and TRBJ2-2; TRBD2 agrees at 10 bases. This CDR3 is built from 14 residues. Trimming cost V 2 bases and J 6 bases; bases outside gene matches: 0. The germline V gene has CDR1 MRHNA and CDR2 SNTAGT. The DNA of the CDR3 is TGTGCCAGCAGTGACGGGACTAGCGCCGGGGAGCTGTTTTTT. Protein product: CASSDGTSAGELFF.

The chain employs TRBV5-1 and TRBJ1-1; D might be TRBD1 (5 bases). Deletions cut 5 bases from V and 1 base from J, with 9 bases between. Germline lookup yields CDR1 SGHRS and CDR2 YFSETQ. This CDR3 spans 13 amino acids. The CDR3 DNA follows: TGCGCCAGCAGGGCGACAGAGAACACTGAAGCTTTCTTT. It encodes CASRATENTEAFF.

J is TRBJ1-1 and V is TRBV25-1; D is perhaps TRBD1 (6 bases). CDR3 length: 15 amino acids. The V end lost 0 bases, the J end lost 4 bases, and 12 bases lay between the germline ends. CDR1 and CDR2 (germline): MGHDK, SYGVNS. The CDR3 is CASSEYPPQGTEAFF. CDR3 nucleotides: TGTGCCAGCAGTGAATACCCCCCACAGGGCACTGAAGCTTTCTTT.

This clone was picked up one time. The rearrangement uses TRBV11-2 and TRBJ2-3; D is perhaps TRBD2 (6 bases). V lost 6 bases to trimming and J lost 1 base, with 14 bases between them. The CDR3 runs 15 residues. Germline CDR1 and CDR2: SGHAT and FQNNGV. CDR3 in DNA: TGTGCCAGCAGGGGACTTCGGGATGGCACAGATACGCAGTATTTT. Amino acid sequence: CASRGLRDGTDTQYF.

The chain couples TRBV10-2 to TRBJ1-5, with no clear D. The CDR3 runs 15 residues. V was shortened by 2 bases and J by 7 bases, with 15 bases between the two germline ends. Per germline, CDR1 WSHSY and CDR2 SAAADI. CDR3 DNA sequence: TGCGCCAGCAGTGAGGTAGAGATCCGAACCCAGCCCCAGCATTTT. Translating it yields CASSEVEIRTQPQHF.

The V and J genes are TRBV5-4 and TRBJ1-2, with D maybe TRBD1 (5 bases). The V and J ends lost 3 bases and 8 bases respectively, with 11 bases between them. There are 12 residues in the CDR3. Germline CDR1 SGHNT, CDR2 YYREEE (reference sequence). Here the CDR3 DNA reads TGTGCCAGCAGCTCCCTGGACAAAGGCTACACCTTC. It encodes CASSSLDKGYTF. Full variable domain (rest looked up from reference TRBV5-4 and TRBJ1-2): ETGVTQSPTHLIKTRGQQVTLRCSSQSGHNTVSWYQQALGQGPQFIFQYYREEENGRGNFPPRFSGLQFPNYSSELNVNALELDDSALYLCASSSLDKGYTFGSGTRLTVV.

The chain has TRBV6-1 and TRBJ1-5, with D perhaps matching TRBD1 (6 bases). Trimming pared 6 bases from V and 8 bases from J, leaving 14 bases between. The CDR3 extends over 13 amino acids. Germline CDR1 is MNHNS and CDR2 is SASEGT. CDR3 in DNA: TGTGCCAGCAGCCGACAGGCGAGGGAGCCCCAGCATTTT. Amino acid sequence: CASSRQAREPQHF.

This chain joins TRBV28 and TRBJ1-5; TRBD1 is a possible D gene (5 bases). Per the germline V gene, CDR1 is MDHEN and CDR2 is SYDVKM. The V gene lost 6 bases and the J gene lost 2 bases, with 14 bases spanning the gap. The CDR3 has 15 residues. The CDR3 nucleotides read TGTGCCAGCAGCCCGGGGGGAATGGGCAATCAGCCCCAGCATTTT. It specifies CASSPGGMGNQPQHF.

The chain uses TRBV7-6 and TRBJ1-2; D might be TRBD1 (6 bases). Germline values: CDR1 SGHVS, CDR2 FNYEAQ. The CDR3 spans 13 residues. Trimming pared 3 bases from V and 4 bases from J, leaving 9 bases between. The CDR3 coding sequence is TGTGCCAGCAGCTTTGGACAGAGCTATGGCTACACCTTC. This codes for CASSFGQSYGYTF.

V gene TRBV5-1 combines with J gene TRBJ2-3; a possible D gene is TRBD2 (5 bases). Germline values: CDR1 SGHRS, CDR2 YFSETQ. This CDR3 contains 16 residues. V lost 4 bases, J lost 3 bases, and 18 bases lay in between. The CDR3 loop reads CASSPEGRGWTDTQYF. In DNA, the CDR3 is TGCGCCAGCAGCCCCGAGGGAAGAGGTTGGACAGATACGCAGTATTTT. The whole variable domain, remainder taken from reference TRBV5-1 and TRBJ2-3, is KAGVTQTPRYLIKTRGQQVTLSCSPISGHRSVSWYQQTPGQGLQFLFEYFSETQRNKGNFPGRFSGRQFSNSRSEMNVSTLELGDSALYLCASSPEGRGWTDTQYFGPGTRLTVL.

The V and J genes are TRBV18 and TRBJ1-1, with 7 bases identical to TRBD1. CDR1 KGHSH and CDR2 LQKENI come from the germline V gene. J lost 0 bases, V lost 5 bases, and 9 bases had no gene match. The CDR3 consists of 16 residues. CDR3 DNA sequence: TGTGCCAGCTCATCCACGACAGGGTTGATGAACACTGAAGCTTTCTTT. Protein sequence: CASSSTTGLMNTEAFF.

The CDR3 nucleotides are TGTGCCAGCAGCCCAGGGACAGGGTTACAAGAGACCCAGTACTTC. As protein: CASSPGTGLQETQYF. This chain connects TRBV7-9 to TRBJ2-5; 9 bases are a match to TRBD1. Germline V gene sequence: CDR1 SEHNR, CDR2 FQNEAQ (reference sequence). J lost 2 bases, V lost 5 bases, and 6 bases had no gene match. The CDR3 runs to 15 residues.

The rearrangement links TRBV27 to TRBJ1-6; D is unresolved. V lost 7 bases, J lost 7 bases, and 11 bases lay in between. The germline gives CDR1 MNHEY, CDR2 SMNVEV (reference sequence). This CDR3 comprises 13 residues. The CDR3 sequence: CASKPAHNSPLHF. In DNA, the CDR3 is TGTGCCAGCAAGCCCGCCCACAATTCACCCCTCCACTTT.

The chain employs TRBV5-1 and TRBJ1-2, with 8 bases identical to TRBD1. The germline CDR1 and CDR2 sequences are SGHRS and YFSETQ. The CDR3 consists of 15 residues. Unmatched junction bases numbered 12, after V lost 2 bases and J lost 9 bases. The CDR3 nucleotides read TGCGCCAGCAGCTTAACCGGGACAGGTGTTCTTAGCTACACCTTC. Translated: CASSLTGTGVLSYTF.

This chain uses TRBV9 with TRBJ2-3; 7 positions match TRBD1. The germline V gene encodes CDR1 SGDLS and CDR2 YYNGEE. The CDR3 contains 15 residues. J lost 5 bases, V lost 3 bases, and 9 bases had no gene match. CDR3 in DNA: TGTGCCAGCAGCGCACTTGACAGGGTCGAAGATACGCAGTATTTT. Its translation: CASSALDRVEDTQYF. Full variable domain (missing parts from reference TRBV9 and TRBJ2-3): DSGVTQTPKHLITATGQRVTLRCSPRSGDLSVYWYQQSLDQGLQFLIQYYNGEERAKGNILERFSAQQFPDLHSELNLSSLELGDSALYFCASSALDRVEDTQYFGPGTRLTVL.

The gene calls are TRBV4-2 and TRBJ1-6, with D possibly being TRBD1 (5 bases). V lost 1 base and J lost 10, with 14 bases in between. This CDR3 has 15 amino acids. Germline CDR1 is LGHNA and CDR2 is YNFKEQ. The CDR3 here is CASSQGQGRGSPLHF. In DNA, the CDR3 is TGTGCCAGCAGCCAAGGGCAGGGAAGGGGATCACCCCTCCACTTT.

The genes are TRBV19 and TRBJ1-1; D is possibly TRBD1 (6 bases). V lost 2 bases and J 4 bases, leaving 8 bases between the germline ends. Germline lookup yields CDR1 LNHDA and CDR2 SQIVND (reference sequence). The CDR3 length is 13 residues. The CDR3 loop is CASSITGSTEAFF. In nucleotides, the CDR3 is TGTGCCAGTAGTATAACAGGGTCCACTGAAGCTTTCTTT.

This chain uses TRBV7-9 with TRBJ2-3; 8 positions match TRBD1. With V trimmed by 5 bases and J by 6 bases, 4 bases remained unmatched. From germline, CDR1 is SEHNR and CDR2 FQNEAQ (reference sequence). The CDR3 spans 13 residues. CDR3 in amino acids: CASSRTGTDTQYF. CDR3 nucleotide sequence: TGTGCCAGCAGCCGGACAGGGACGGATACGCAGTATTTT.